Following are 10 T cell receptor beta chains from one sample sequenced in a study of breast tumors, draining lymph nodes, adjacent tissues. Axillary draining lymph nodes of breast cancer patients supplied the node samples. TCRdb redid the calling of the multiplex PCR reads with MiXCR, one entry per CDR3 protein. The sample consists of about 120,000 distinct CDR3 sequences, 15% to 20% of them appearing once. The sample consisted of axillary lymph node tissue. These receptors came from a female donor with breast cancer. Some clones in this sample may be carry-over from other donors' samples.

This clonotype was counted at least ten times. This chain joins TRBV6-5 and TRBJ2-7; D is uncertain. V shed 7 bases and J shed 0 bases, with 13 bases lying between them. CDR3 length equals 14 residues. The V gene's germline CDR1 is MNHEY and CDR2 SVGAGI. Here the CDR3 reads CASKGSRSSYEQYF. The CDR3 bases are TGTGCCAGCAAAGGCAGCAGGAGCTCCTACGAGCAGTACTTC.

A remark on this clonotype: A much larger clone sits a single nucleotide away, making a read error possible. The chain combines TRBV4-2 with TRBJ2-7; weak D call: TRBD1 (5 bases). The ends were cut back, 3 bases at V and 8 bases at J, with 20 bases in the middle. This CDR3 has 15 amino acids. Germline V CDR1 and CDR2: LGHNA, YNFKEQ. The CDR3 coding sequence is TGTGCCAGCAGCCAGGAGACCGACCCCTGGGGCAAGCAGTACTTC. Protein product: CASSQETDPWGKQYF.

In this sample, this clonotype turned up many times. This chain connects TRBV5-1 to TRBJ2-3, with a possible D match to TRBD1 (6 bases). V lost 4 bases and J 2 bases, leaving 14 bases between the germline ends. This CDR3 comprises 15 residues. Germline loops: CDR1 SGHRS, CDR2 YFSETQ. Written as DNA, the CDR3 is TGCGCCAGCAGCCGGATTGGACAGACCACAGATACGCAGTATTTT. It is translated as CASSRIGQTTDTQYF.

A note on this clonotype: A much larger clone lies a single base off, so this may be a read error. The V and J genes are TRBV11-2 and TRBJ2-4; TRBD2 aligns across 8 bases. CDR1 and CDR2 (germline): SGHAT, FQNNGV. V shed 1 base and J 9 bases; nucleotides not matched to a gene: 8. This CDR3 comprises 15 residues. The DNA for the CDR3 is TGTGCCAGCAGCTTAGCGTCTAGCGGGCCTTTCATTCAGTACTTC. It encodes CASSLASSGPFIQYF.

This clonotype was found many times. This chain uses TRBV5-1 with TRBJ2-1; 14 positions match TRBD2. CDR3 length: 17 amino acids. Losses at the gene ends were 4 bases for V and 5 bases for J; bases not matched to a gene: 8. The germline V gene has CDR1 SGHRS and CDR2 YFSETQ. The CDR3 nucleotides read TGCGCCAGCAGCCGGGGACTAGCGGGGGTCGGTAACAATGAGCAGTTCTTC. Protein sequence: CASSRGLAGVGNNEQFF.

This clonotype was seen ten or more times. The CDR3 coding sequence is TGTGCCAGCAGCTTGGCCGGACTAGCGTTGTACAATGAGCAGTTCTTC. It codes for CASSLAGLALYNEQFF. The chain joins TRBV5-8 to TRBJ2-1; 9 bases match TRBD2. Germline loops: CDR1 SGHTS, CDR2 YDEGEE. J lost 4 bases, V lost 0 bases, and 5 bases had no gene match. The CDR3 extends over 16 amino acids. Supplemented by reference TRBV5-8 and TRBJ2-1, the full variable domain reads EAGVTQSPTHLIKTRGQQATLRCSPISGHTSVYWYQQALGLGLQFLLWYDEGEERNRGNFPPRFSGRQFPNYSSELNVNALELEDSALYLCASSLAGLALYNEQFFGPGTRLTVL.

This clonotype appeared many times. This rearrangement joins TRBV5-1 to TRBJ1-2; the D gene is possibly TRBD1 (6 bases). The CDR3 spans 13 residues. Germline V gene data show CDR1 as SGHRS and CDR2 as YFSETQ. V shed 4 bases and J shed 4 bases, with 11 bases lying between them. The CDR3: CASSSPGAYGYTF. The CDR3 bases are TGCGCCAGCAGCAGTCCAGGGGCCTATGGCTACACCTTC.

The table lists this clonotype with many counts. The V call is TRBV20-1, the J call TRBJ1-2, with D perhaps TRBD1 (5 bases). The CDR3 has 12 amino acids. Germline lookup yields CDR1 DFQATT and CDR2 SNEGSKA (reference sequence). V shed 1 base and J shed 7 bases, with 10 bases lying between them. This chain's CDR3 is CSARVVGVGYTF. The CDR3 coding sequence is TGCAGTGCTAGAGTCGTGGGGGTTGGCTACACCTTC.

The chain carries TRBV18 and TRBJ2-1, with D maybe TRBD1 (6 bases). The CDR3 length is 14 residues. With 0 bases removed from V and 15 bases from J, the gap between germline ends came to 18 bases. Germline assignment: CDR1 KGHSH and CDR2 LQKENI. As DNA, the CDR3 is TGTGCCAGCTCACCACCGGGAGCAGGGGAAAAGTCGTTCTTC. This codes for CASSPPGAGEKSFF. The entire variable domain, with the rest obtained from reference TRBV18 and TRBJ2-1, is as follows: NAGVMQNPRHLVRRRGQEARLRCSPMKGHSHVYWYRQLPEEGLKFMVYLQKENIIDESGMPKERFSAEFPKEGPSILRIQQVVRGDSAAYFCASSPPGAGEKSFFGPGTRLTVL.

The chain joins TRBV28 to TRBJ2-7, with D perhaps TRBD2 (7 bases). Between the trimmed V and J ends, which lost 7 bases and 7 bases, there was a span of 23 bases. CDR1 MDHEN and CDR2 SYDVKM come from the germline V gene. The CDR3 totals 15 residues. Here the CDR3 reads CASKLRGGPRGEQYF. Here the CDR3 DNA reads TGTGCCAGCAAACTTAGGGGGGGGCCTAGGGGGGAGCAGTACTTC.